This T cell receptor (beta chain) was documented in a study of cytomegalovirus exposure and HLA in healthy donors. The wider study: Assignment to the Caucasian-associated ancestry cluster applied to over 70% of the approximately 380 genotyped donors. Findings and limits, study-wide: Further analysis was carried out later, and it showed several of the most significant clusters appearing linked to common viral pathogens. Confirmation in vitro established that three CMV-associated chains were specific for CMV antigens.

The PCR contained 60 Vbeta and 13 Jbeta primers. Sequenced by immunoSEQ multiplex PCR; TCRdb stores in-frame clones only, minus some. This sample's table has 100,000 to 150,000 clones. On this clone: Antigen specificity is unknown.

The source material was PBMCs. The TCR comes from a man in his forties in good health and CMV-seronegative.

CDR3 region: CASSPPFAGGPYNEQFF. The DNA for the CDR3 is TGTGCCAGCTCACCACCGTTTGCGGGAGGGCCATACAATGAGCAGTTCTTC. The chain carries TRBV18 and TRBJ2-1; 9 positions agree with TRBD2. The CDR3 totals 17 residues. The junction had 7 bases not matched to a gene; V was cut back by 0 bases and J by 4 bases. The germline V gene has CDR1 KGHSH and CDR2 LQKENI.